The 13 T cell receptor beta chains below all came from one sample that was sequenced in a study of early T cells in non-severe SARS-CoV-2 infection. TCRdb recomputed calls from the 5' RACE reads with MiXCR, one row per CDR3 protein. The sample contains tens of thousands of distinct CDR3 sequences, approximately 9% of which appear only once. Sequencing used whole blood, obtained at baseline. Source of these receptors: an adult who was a healthcare worker with PCR-confirmed SARS-CoV-2 infection or an uninfected control (not recorded which).

The chain is built from TRBV20-1 and TRBJ2-7; 7 bases line up with TRBD2. Trimming cost V 0 bases and J 3 bases; bases outside gene matches: 20. CDR3 length equals 19 residues. Germline V gene lookup returns CDR1 DFQATT and CDR2 SNEGSKA (reference sequence). The CDR3: CSARDQEGGPSRSYYEQYF. CDR3 DNA sequence: TGCAGTGCTAGAGATCAGGAGGGAGGGCCGTCCAGATCGTACTACGAGCAGTACTTC.

This clonotype was picked up a small number of times. This chain joins TRBV12-3 or TRBV12-4 and TRBJ2-1, with D maybe TRBD2 (7 bases). V lost 7 bases to trimming and J lost 0 bases, with 13 bases between them. The length of the CDR3 is 15 residues. The CDR3 reads CASNSGGPSYNEQFF. As DNA, the CDR3 is TGTGCCAGCAATTCCGGGGGGCCCTCCTACAATGAGCAGTTCTTC.

There are many counts of this clonotype. The chain links TRBV7-8 to TRBJ1-2; D gene ambiguous. The CDR3 extends over 14 amino acids. Germline loops: CDR1 SGHVS, CDR2 FQNEAQ. Trimming pared 5 bases from V and 0 bases from J, leaving 10 bases between. As DNA, the CDR3 is TGTGCCAGCAGCCCTAGCTCTTCTAACTATGGCTACACCTTC. This translates into CASSPSSSNYGYTF.

The sample holds a few counts of this clonotype. The J gene is TRBJ1-3, the V gene TRBV20-1; D possibly corresponds to TRBD1 (6 bases). The CDR3 totals 15 residues. CDR1 is DFQATT, CDR2 SNEGSKA, per germline (reference sequence). V shed 3 bases and J shed 0 bases, with 12 bases lying between them. In DNA form, the CDR3 reads TGCAGTGCTAGGTCAGGGGAACGCTCTGGAAACACCATATATTTT. This gives the protein CSARSGERSGNTIYF.

The chain uses TRBV11-1 and TRBJ2-6; D remains unclear. V was trimmed by 4 bases and J by 0 bases, leaving 7 bases between them. This CDR3 contains 15 residues. Germline CDR1 is SGHAT and CDR2 is FQDESV (reference sequence). CDR3 DNA: TGTGCCAGCAGCTATGACCGCTCTGGGGCCAACGTCCTGACTTTC. It yields the protein CASSYDRSGANVLTF.

This clonotype appeared many times. The V call is TRBV6-2 or TRBV6-3, the J call TRBJ2-2; D gene uncertain. This CDR3 comprises 15 residues. V lost 0 bases, J lost 1 base, and 6 bases lay in between. Germline V CDR1 and CDR2: MNHEY, SVGEGT. CDR3: CASSYSIWNTGELFF. Here the CDR3 DNA reads TGTGCCAGCAGTTACTCGATTTGGAACACCGGGGAGCTGTTTTTT.

This chain joins TRBV18 and TRBJ2-1, with 9 nucleotides matching TRBD2. Germline V gene data show CDR1 as KGHSH and CDR2 as LQKENI. V trimming: 4 bases; J trimming: 10 bases; junction bases outside the gene matches: 8. The CDR3 is 14 residues long. The CDR3 DNA is TGTGCCAGCTCACGGGGCGGGGGGGCATCCGAGCAGTTCTTC. It yields the protein CASSRGGGASEQFF.

The rearrangement uses TRBV7-6 and TRBJ2-2; no definite D call. This CDR3 region has 13 residues. Deletions cut 5 bases from V and 5 bases from J, with 9 bases between. Germline V gene data show CDR1 as SGHVS and CDR2 as FNYEAQ. Here the CDR3 reads CASSQTSTGELFF. CDR3 DNA: TGTGCCAGCAGCCAGACGTCGACCGGGGAGCTGTTTTTT. Based on the CDR3 plus reference TRBV7-6 and TRBJ2-2, the full variable domain is GAGVSQSPRYKVTKRGQDVALRCDPISGHVSLYWYRQALGQGPEFLTYFNYEAQQDKSGLPNDRFSAERPEGSISTLTIQRTEQRDSAMYRCASSQTSTGELFFGEGSRLTVL.

This clonotype has only a few counts. V is TRBV12-3 or TRBV12-4 and J is TRBJ2-5; either TRBD1 or TRBD2 may supply D (5 bases each). V lost 8 bases, J lost 1 base, and 11 bases lay in between. This CDR3 has 13 residues. The CDR3 DNA reads TGTGCCAGCGGTCGGGACCGCCAAGAGACCCAGTACTTC. This gives the protein CASGRDRQETQYF.

The chain carries TRBV2 and TRBJ1-1; 10 nucleotides match TRBD1. The germline gives CDR1 SNHLY, CDR2 FYNNEI. The CDR3 extends over 14 amino acids. V was pared by 4 bases and J by 3 bases, with 2 bases of the junction left unmatched. DNA of the CDR3: TGTGCCAGCAGTGTGGGACAGGGGTACACTGAAGCTTTCTTT. Its protein product is CASSVGQGYTEAFF.

This clonotype came up a few times. J is TRBJ1-2 and V is TRBV20-1; D possibly corresponds to TRBD1 (5 bases). The germline gives CDR1 DFQATT, CDR2 SNEGSKA (reference sequence). The CDR3 totals 16 residues. Trimming pared 0 bases from V and 2 bases from J, leaving 16 bases between. In DNA, the CDR3 is TGCAGTGCTAGAGAACCAGGGCGCAGCTCCAACTATGGCTACACCTTC. This encodes CSAREPGRSSNYGYTF.

In its sample, this clonotype was seen a few times. This CDR3 is CASTISTGVGTQYF. The CDR3 DNA reads TGTGCCAGCACTATCTCGACAGGGGTTGGTACGCAGTATTTT. This rearrangement joins TRBV6-5 to TRBJ2-3, with 8 positions matching TRBD1. The J segment lost 8 bases and the V segment lost 7 bases, leaving 11 bases of the junction unmatched. CDR1 is MNHEY and CDR2 is SVGAGI in the germline V gene. The length of the CDR3 is 14 residues.

At least ten counts were recorded for this clonotype. This rearrangement joins TRBV30 to TRBJ1-5, with D uncertain. There are 17 residues in the CDR3. V was shortened by 2 bases and J by 1 base, with 18 bases between the two germline ends. Germline CDR1 reads GTSNPN; CDR2 reads SVGIG (reference sequence). CDR3 coding DNA: TGTGCCTGGAGTCGGGGAAGGCGCGGACGGAGCAATCAGCCCCAGCATTTT. Its translation: CAWSRGRRGRSNQPQHF.